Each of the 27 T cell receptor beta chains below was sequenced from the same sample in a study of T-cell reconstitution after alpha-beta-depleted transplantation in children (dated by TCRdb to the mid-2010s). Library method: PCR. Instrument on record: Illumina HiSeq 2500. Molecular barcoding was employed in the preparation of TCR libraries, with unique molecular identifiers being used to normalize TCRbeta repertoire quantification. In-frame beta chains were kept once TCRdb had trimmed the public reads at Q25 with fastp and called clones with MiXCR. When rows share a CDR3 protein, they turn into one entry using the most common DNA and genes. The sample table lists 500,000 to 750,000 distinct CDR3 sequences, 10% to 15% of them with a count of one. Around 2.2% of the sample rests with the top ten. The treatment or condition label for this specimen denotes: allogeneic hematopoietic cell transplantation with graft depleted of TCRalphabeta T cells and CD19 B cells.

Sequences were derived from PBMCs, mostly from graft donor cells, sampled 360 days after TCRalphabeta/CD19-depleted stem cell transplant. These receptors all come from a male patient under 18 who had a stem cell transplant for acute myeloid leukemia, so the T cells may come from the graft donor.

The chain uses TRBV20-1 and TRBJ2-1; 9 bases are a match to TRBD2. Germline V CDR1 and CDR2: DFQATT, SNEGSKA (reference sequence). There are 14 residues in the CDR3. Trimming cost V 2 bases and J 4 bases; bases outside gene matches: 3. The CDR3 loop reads CSARYSGRYNEQFF. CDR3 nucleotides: TGCAGTGCTAGATACAGCGGGAGGTACAATGAGCAGTTCTTC.

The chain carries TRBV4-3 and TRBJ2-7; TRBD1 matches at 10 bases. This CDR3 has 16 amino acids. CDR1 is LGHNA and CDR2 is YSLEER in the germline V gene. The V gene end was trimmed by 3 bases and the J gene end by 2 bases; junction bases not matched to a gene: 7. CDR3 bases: TGCGCCAGCAGCCAGGTCACCGGGACAGGGGCCTACGAGCAGTACTTC. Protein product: CASSQVTGTGAYEQYF.

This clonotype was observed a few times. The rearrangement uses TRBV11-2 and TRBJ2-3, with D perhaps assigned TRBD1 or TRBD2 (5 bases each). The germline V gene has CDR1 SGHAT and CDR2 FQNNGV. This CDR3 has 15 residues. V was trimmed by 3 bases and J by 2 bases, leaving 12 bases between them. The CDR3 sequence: CASSLTAEPTDTQYF. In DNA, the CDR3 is TGTGCCAGCAGCTTGACAGCGGAGCCCACAGATACGCAGTATTTT.

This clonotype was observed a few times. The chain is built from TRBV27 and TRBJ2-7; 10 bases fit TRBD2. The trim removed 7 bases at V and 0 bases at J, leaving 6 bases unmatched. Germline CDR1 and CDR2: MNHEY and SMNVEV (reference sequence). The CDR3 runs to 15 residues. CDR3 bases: TGTGCCAGCAATCCGGGACTAGCGAGCTCCTACGAGCAGTACTTC. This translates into CASNPGLASSYEQYF.

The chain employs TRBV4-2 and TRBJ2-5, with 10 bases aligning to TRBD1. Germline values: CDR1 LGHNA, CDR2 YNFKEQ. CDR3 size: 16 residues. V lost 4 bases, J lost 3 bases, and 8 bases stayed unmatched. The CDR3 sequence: CASSPRTGTGEETQYF. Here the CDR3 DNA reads TGTGCCAGCAGCCCGAGGACCGGGACAGGGGAAGAGACCCAGTACTTC.

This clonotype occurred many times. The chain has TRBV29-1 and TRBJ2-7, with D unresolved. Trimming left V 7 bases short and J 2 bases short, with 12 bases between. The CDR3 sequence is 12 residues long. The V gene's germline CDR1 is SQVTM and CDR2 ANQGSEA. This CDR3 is CSGSFGPYEQYF. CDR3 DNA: TGCAGCGGGAGTTTTGGTCCCTACGAGCAGTACTTC.

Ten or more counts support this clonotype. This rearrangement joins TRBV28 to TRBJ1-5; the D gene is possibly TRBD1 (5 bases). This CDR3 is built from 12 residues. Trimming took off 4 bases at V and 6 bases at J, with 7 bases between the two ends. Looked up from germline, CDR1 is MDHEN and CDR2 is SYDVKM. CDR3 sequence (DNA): TGTGCCAGCAGTTCTGGGGGTCAGCCCCAGCATTTT. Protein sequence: CASSSGGQPQHF.

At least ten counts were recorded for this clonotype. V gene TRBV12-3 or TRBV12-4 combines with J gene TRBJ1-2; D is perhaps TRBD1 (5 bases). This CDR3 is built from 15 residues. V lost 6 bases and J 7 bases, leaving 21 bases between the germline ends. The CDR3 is CASSPLLGVGGGYTF. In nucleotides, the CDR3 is TGTGCCAGCAGCCCCCTCTTAGGGGTCGGGGGTGGCTACACCTTC.

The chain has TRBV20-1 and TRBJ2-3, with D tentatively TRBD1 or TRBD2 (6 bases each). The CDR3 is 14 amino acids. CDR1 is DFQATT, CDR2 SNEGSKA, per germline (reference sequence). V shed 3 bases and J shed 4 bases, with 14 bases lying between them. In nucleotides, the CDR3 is TGCAGTGCTAGGAAATGGGGGGCGGCAGATACGCAGTATTTT. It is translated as CSARKWGAADTQYF.

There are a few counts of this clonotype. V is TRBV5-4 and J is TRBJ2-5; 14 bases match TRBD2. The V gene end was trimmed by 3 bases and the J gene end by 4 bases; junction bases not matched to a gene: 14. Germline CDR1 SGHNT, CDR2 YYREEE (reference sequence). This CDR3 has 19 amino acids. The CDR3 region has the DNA TGTGCCAGCAGCTCCACCAAGACTAGCGGGAGGGGGCGAGGAGAGACCCAGTACTTC. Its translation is CASSSTKTSGRGRGETQYF.

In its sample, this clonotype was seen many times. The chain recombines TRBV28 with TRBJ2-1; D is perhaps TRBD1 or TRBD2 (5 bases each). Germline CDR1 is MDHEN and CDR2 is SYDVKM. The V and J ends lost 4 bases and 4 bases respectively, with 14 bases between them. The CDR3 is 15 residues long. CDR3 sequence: CASSSGTLPYNEQFF. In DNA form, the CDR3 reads TGTGCCAGCAGTTCCGGGACCCTCCCATACAATGAGCAGTTCTTC.

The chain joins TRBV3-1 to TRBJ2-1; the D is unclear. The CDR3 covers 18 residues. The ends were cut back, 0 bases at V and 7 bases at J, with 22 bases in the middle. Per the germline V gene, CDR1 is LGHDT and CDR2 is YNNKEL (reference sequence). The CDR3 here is CASSQDKRTYEATNEQFF. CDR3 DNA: TGTGCCAGCAGCCAAGATAAGAGAACATATGAGGCTACGAATGAGCAGTTCTTC.

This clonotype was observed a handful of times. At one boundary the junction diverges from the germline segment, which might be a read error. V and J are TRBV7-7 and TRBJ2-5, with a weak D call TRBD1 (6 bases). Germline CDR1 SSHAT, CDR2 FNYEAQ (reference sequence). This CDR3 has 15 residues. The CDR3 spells CASSLGLSGEETQYF. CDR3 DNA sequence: TGTGCTAGCAGCTTAGGTCTTTCAGGGGAGGAGACCCAGTACTTC.

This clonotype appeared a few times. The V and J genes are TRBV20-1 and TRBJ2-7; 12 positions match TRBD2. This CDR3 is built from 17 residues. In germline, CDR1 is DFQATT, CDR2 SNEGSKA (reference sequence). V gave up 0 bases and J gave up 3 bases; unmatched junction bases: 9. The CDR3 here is CSARDQLGLAGNYEQYF. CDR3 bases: TGCAGTGCTAGAGACCAACTAGGACTAGCGGGAAACTACGAGCAGTACTTC.

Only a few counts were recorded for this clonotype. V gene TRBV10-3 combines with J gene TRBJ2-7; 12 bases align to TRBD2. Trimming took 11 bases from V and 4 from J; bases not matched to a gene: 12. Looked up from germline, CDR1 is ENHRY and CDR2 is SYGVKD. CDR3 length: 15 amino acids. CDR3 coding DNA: TGTGCCGTCTCGAGACTAGCGGGAGTTGGGTACGAGCAGTACTTC. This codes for CAVSRLAGVGYEQYF.

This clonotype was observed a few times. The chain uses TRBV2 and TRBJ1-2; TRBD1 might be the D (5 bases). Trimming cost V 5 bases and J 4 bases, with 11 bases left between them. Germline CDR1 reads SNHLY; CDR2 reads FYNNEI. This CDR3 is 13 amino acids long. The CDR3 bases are TGTGCCAGCAGTCGATCAGGGAGCTATGGCTACACCTTC. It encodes CASSRSGSYGYTF.

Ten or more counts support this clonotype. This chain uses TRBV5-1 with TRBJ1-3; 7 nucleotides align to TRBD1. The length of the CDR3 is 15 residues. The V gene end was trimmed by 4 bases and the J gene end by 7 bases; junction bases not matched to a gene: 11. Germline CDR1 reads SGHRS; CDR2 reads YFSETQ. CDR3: CASSVGQAGPNTIYF. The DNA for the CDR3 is TGCGCCAGCAGCGTCGGACAGGCCGGTCCTAACACCATATATTTT.

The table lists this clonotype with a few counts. The CDR3, as DNA: TGTGCCAGCAGCTTAAGACTAGTGGGCAATGAGCAGTTCTTC. Protein sequence: CASSLRLVGNEQFF. The chain links TRBV7-3 to TRBJ2-1, with D possibly matching TRBD2 (6 bases). Germline CDR1 is SGHTA and CDR2 is FQGTGA. Between the trimmed V and J ends, which lost 1 base and 6 bases, there was a span of 10 bases. The CDR3 has 14 amino acids.

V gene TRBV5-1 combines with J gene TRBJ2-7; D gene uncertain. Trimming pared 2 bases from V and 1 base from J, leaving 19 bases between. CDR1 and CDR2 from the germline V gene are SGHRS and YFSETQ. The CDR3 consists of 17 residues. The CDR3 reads CASSLTRFRTDSYEQYF. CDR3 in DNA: TGCGCCAGCAGCTTAACAAGGTTTAGGACGGATTCCTACGAGCAGTACTTC.

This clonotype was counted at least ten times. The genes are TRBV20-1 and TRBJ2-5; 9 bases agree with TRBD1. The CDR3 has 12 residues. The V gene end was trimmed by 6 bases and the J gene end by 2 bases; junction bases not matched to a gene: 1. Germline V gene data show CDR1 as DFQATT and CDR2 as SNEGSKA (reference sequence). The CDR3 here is CSATGGQETQYF. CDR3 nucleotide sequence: TGCAGTGCGACAGGGGGGCAAGAGACCCAGTACTTC.

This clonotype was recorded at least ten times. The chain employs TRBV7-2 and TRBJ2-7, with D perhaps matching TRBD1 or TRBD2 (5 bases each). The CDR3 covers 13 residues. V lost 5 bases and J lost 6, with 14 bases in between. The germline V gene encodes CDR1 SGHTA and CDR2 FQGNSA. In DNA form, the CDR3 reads TGTGCCAGCAGCCCACGTGTTGGGGGCGAGCAGTACTTC. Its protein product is CASSPRVGGEQYF.

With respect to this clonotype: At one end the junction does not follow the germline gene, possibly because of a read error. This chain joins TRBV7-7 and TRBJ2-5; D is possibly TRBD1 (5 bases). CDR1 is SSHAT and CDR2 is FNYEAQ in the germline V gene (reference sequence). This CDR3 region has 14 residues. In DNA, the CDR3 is TGTGCTAGCAGCCATGACAGAGTTCTGGGGACCCAGTACTTC. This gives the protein CASSHDRVLGTQYF.

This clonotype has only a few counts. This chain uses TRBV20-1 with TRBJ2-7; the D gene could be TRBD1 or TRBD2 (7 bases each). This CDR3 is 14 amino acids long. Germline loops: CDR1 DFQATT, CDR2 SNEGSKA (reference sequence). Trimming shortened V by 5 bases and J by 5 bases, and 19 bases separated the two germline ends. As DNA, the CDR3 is TGCAGTGCTCCAGGGGGGGGAGTCCTGAACGAGCAGTACTTC. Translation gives CSAPGGGVLNEQYF.

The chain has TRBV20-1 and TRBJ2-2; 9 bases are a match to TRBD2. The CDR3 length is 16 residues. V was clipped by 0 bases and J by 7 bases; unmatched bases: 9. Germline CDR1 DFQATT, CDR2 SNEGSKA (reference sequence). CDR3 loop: CSARDLWREGNGELFF. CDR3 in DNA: TGCAGTGCTAGAGATCTTTGGCGGGAGGGCAACGGGGAGCTGTTTTTT.

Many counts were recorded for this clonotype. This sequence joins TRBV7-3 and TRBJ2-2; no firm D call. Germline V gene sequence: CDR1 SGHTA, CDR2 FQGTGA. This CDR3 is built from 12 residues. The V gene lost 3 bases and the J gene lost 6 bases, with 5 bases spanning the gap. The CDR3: CASSFRAGELFF. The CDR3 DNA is TGTGCCAGCAGCTTTAGAGCCGGGGAGCTGTTTTTT. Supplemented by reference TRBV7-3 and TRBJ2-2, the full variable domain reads GAGVSQTPSNKVTEKGKYVELRCDPISGHTALYWYRQSLGQGPEFLIYFQGTGAADDSGLPNDRFFAVRPEGSVSTLKIQRTERGDSAVYLCASSFRAGELFFGEGSRLTVL.

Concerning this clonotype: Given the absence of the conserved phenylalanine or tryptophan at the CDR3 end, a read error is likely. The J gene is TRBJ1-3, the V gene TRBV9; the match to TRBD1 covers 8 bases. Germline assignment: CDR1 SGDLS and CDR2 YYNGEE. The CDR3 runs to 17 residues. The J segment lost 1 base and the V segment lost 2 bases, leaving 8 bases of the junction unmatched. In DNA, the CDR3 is TGTGCCAGCAGCGTTGGTCCGGGGACAGGATCTGGAAACACCATATATATT. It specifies CASSVGPGTGSGNTIYI.

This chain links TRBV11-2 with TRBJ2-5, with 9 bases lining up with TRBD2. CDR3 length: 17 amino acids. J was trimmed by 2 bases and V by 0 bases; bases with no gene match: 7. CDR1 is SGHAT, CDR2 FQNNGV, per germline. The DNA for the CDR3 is TGTGCCAGCAGCTTAGAGGGGGTAGCGGGGGTTCAAGAGACCCAGTACTTC. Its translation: CASSLEGVAGVQETQYF.